The T cell receptor (beta chain) under discussion was sequenced for a study of T cell responses to AZD1222 COVID-19 vaccine. This clone was counted between two and nine times. The target antigen is unknown. The study, taken as a whole, reports: None of the repertoires were sampled until the peak T cell response had passed. Researchers report vaccine-associated CD4 TCRs spanning spike, with dominance at 160-218 and 743-854. Spike-specific TCR breadth and depth went up after people got two AZD1222 doses. Nearly half of unique spike-specific TCRs reportedly avoided B.1.351 and B.1.1.7 mutated regions.

The table came from immunoSEQ multiplex PCR; TCRdb's copy has only in-frame clones and leaves some out. Of just under 150,000 clones listed, roughly 89% were seen once; the top ten hold roughly 1.7%. Germline-derived CDR1 and CDR2 are GTSNPN and SVGIG (reference sequence). This CDR3 spans 15 amino acids. Trimming shortened V by 3 bases and J by 7 bases, and 16 bases separated the two germline ends. This material consisted of peripheral blood, taken 28 days after the second AZD1222 dose. The gene calls are TRBV30 and TRBJ1-6; TRBD1 might be the D (5 bases). The receptor comes from an adult who received the AZD1222 COVID-19 vaccine. The CDR3 region has the DNA TGTGCCTGGAGCCCCGGAGGACAAAGGAATTCACCCCTCCACTTT. This encodes CAWSPGGQRNSPLHF.